These T cell receptor beta chains were read from a single sample in a study of blood T cell repertoires in COVID-19. The repertoire was sequenced with immunoSEQ multiplex PCR; TCRdb's copy has only in-frame clones and lacks some. The sample shows about 230,000 clones, roughly 85% of them seen only once. The sequenced material came from peripheral blood. The receptors derive from a man aged 40-50 years with acute or convalescent COVID-19. Each CDR3 is given with its conserved first and last residue. The D gene is left open where the match is weak. Some rows have no size entry. The others give once, few or many, or a class for an expanded clone.

CASSQESGVGNEQFF	TGCGCCAGCAGCCAAGAATCCGGGGTCGGGAATGAGCAGTTCTTC	-	TRBJ2-1	-	TRBV4-3
CASSPRQQLGYGYTF	TGTGCCAGCAGCCCAAGACAACAACTTGGTTATGGCTACACCTTC	-	TRBJ1-2	once	TRBV7-2
CASSYSSGERGGNEQFF	TGTGCCAGCAGCTACTCATCCGGGGAGCGGGGGGGCAATGAGCAGTTCTTC	TRBD2	TRBJ2-1	-	TRBV9
CASTQPQGNYGYTF	TGTGCCAGCACCCAACCTCAGGGGAACTATGGCTACACCTTC	-	TRBJ1-2	-	TRBV6-5
CASSRTLGNTEAFF	TGTGCCAGCAGCCGGACTTTGGGGAACACTGAAGCTTTCTTT	-	TRBJ1-1	once	TRBV5-5
CASRRDREAFF	TGTGCCAGCAGAAGGGACAGGGAAGCTTTCTTT	TRBD1	TRBJ1-1	-	TRBV6-5
CASSLDRVNQPQHF	TGTGCCAGCAGTCTTGACAGGGTCAATCAGCCCCAGCATTTT	TRBD1	TRBJ1-5	-	TRBV6-5
CASSYQGVGNQPQHF	TGTGCCAGCAGCTACCAGGGGGTGGGCAATCAGCCCCAGCATTTT	TRBD1	TRBJ1-5	few	TRBV2
CASSFGGNNEQFF	TGTGCCAGCAGTTTCGGTGGTAACAATGAGCAGTTCTTC	-	TRBJ2-1	-	TRBV27
CASTLGLAGITDTQYF	TGTGCCAGCACCCTAGGGCTAGCGGGGATCACAGATACGCAGTATTTT	TRBD2	TRBJ2-3	-	TRBV3-1/TRBV3-2
CASSGSGGSYGYTF	TGTGCCAGCAGCGGGTCAGGGGGAAGCTATGGCTACACCTTC	TRBD1	TRBJ1-2	-	TRBV5-6
CASSYQAEGGYTF	TGTGCCAGCAGTTACCAAGCGGAGGGAGGCTACACCTTC	-	TRBJ1-2	few	TRBV6-6
CASSLGGQGLSNQPQHF	TGTGCCAGCAGCTTAGGAGGACAGGGTCTTAGCAATCAGCCCCAGCATTTT	TRBD1	TRBJ1-5	-	TRBV11-2
CASSHQGHTEAFF	TGTGCCAGCAGCCATCAGGGCCACACTGAAGCTTTCTTT	-	TRBJ1-1	once	TRBV3-1/TRBV3-2
CASSGTQVPAKNIQYF	TGTGCCAGCAGCGGAACACAGGTCCCAGCCAAAAACATTCAGTACTTC	-	TRBJ2-4	once	TRBV2
CASSQGHGGYTF	TGCGCCAGCAGTCAAGGACACGGCGGCTACACCTTC	-	TRBJ1-2	-	TRBV23-1
CASSFGPQGDGYTF	TGTGCCAGCAGCTTTGGTCCGCAGGGGGATGGCTACACCTTC	TRBD1	TRBJ1-2	few	TRBV7-2
CASSPRGPEVVAGANVLTF	TGCGCCAGCAGCCCCCGAGGTCCTGAGGTAGTGGCTGGGGCCAACGTCCTGACTTTC	-	TRBJ2-6	-	TRBV5-1
CASTEQGTRYTF	TGTGCCAGTACCGAACAGGGTACGCGCTACACCTTC	-	TRBJ1-2	-	TRBV19
CASSYSSLSSNQPQHF	TGTGCCAGCAGTTACTCGAGTCTGAGTTCCAATCAGCCCCAGCATTTT	-	TRBJ1-5	-	TRBV6-5
CAWSVRDEQFF	TGTGCCTGGAGTGTACGAGATGAGCAGTTCTTC	-	TRBJ2-1	once	TRBV30
CASSLMAGVGETQYF	TGTGCCAGCAGCTTAATGGCAGGGGTGGGGGAGACCCAGTACTTC	-	TRBJ2-5	-	TRBV7-2
CASSTTGQTTDTQYF	TGCGCCAGCAGCACCACGGGACAGACCACAGATACGCAGTATTTT	TRBD1	TRBJ2-3	-	TRBV5-1
CASGLGDYGYTF	TGTGCTAGTGGTTTGGGAGACTATGGCTACACCTTC	-	TRBJ1-2	-	TRBV12-5
CASSQRGGTEAFF	TGTGCCAGCAGCCAGAGGGGAGGAACTGAAGCTTTCTTT	-	TRBJ1-1	-	TRBV3-1/TRBV3-2
CARSFPGNYGYTF	TGTGCCAGAAGCTTCCCAGGGAACTATGGCTACACCTTC	-	TRBJ1-2	few	TRBV7-5
CASSAQGASQPQHF	TGTGCCAGCAGTGCACAGGGGGCATCGCAGCCCCAGCATTTT	TRBD1	TRBJ1-5	-	TRBV2
CASRSGTGFYTF	TGTGCCAGCCGTAGCGGGACAGGGTTCTACACCTTC	TRBD1	TRBJ1-2	-	TRBV28
CATSRSGTGQETQYF	TGTGCCACCAGCAGATCCGGGACTGGACAAGAGACCCAGTACTTC	-	TRBJ2-5	once	TRBV15
CAISASGTSGESSYNEQFF	TGTGCCATCAGTGCCTCCGGGACTAGCGGGGAAAGCTCCTACAATGAGCAGTTCTTC	TRBD2	TRBJ2-1	-	TRBV10-3
CASSRLVGQLYEQYF	TGCGCCAGCAGCCGCCTAGTGGGACAGCTCTACGAGCAGTACTTC	TRBD1	TRBJ2-7	-	TRBV4-1
CASSTEGGQPQHF	TGTGCCAGTAGTACAGAAGGGGGTCAGCCCCAGCATTTT	-	TRBJ1-5	-	TRBV19
CASTTSGQGKTEAFF	TGTGCCAGCACTACCTCGGGACAGGGTAAAACTGAAGCTTTCTTT	TRBD1	TRBJ1-1	-	TRBV25-1
CASSLGEPGELFF	TGCGCCAGCAGCTTGGGGGAGCCCGGGGAGCTGTTTTTT	-	TRBJ2-2	few	TRBV5-1
CASSQDTTSGIYNEQFF	TGTGCCAGCAGCCAAGATACCACTAGCGGGATATACAATGAGCAGTTCTTC	TRBD2	TRBJ2-1	-	TRBV3-1/TRBV3-2
CASSFRQGATEAFF	TGTGCCAGCAGCTTCCGACAGGGGGCTACTGAAGCTTTCTTT	TRBD1	TRBJ1-1	-	TRBV11-2
CASSVQGTNTEAFF	TGTGCCAGCAGCGTACAGGGGACGAACACTGAAGCTTTCTTT	TRBD1	TRBJ1-1	-	TRBV5-4
CASSQPTRQNEKLFF	TGCGCCAGCAGCCAACCTACAAGACAAAATGAAAAACTGTTTTTT	-	TRBJ1-4	-	TRBV4-1
CASSQDSPAGPFRSGANVLTF	TGTGCCAGCAGCCAAGATTCGCCAGCGGGGCCATTCCGCTCTGGGGCCAACGTCCTGACTTTC	TRBD2	TRBJ2-6	-	TRBV4-2
CAWSVRGGSNTGELFF	TGTGCCTGGAGTGTTAGGGGGGGCTCGAACACCGGGGAGCTGTTTTTT	-	TRBJ2-2	few	TRBV30
CASSSTGGHQPQHF	TGTGCCAGCAGTTCTACAGGGGGCCATCAGCCCCAGCATTTT	TRBD1	TRBJ1-5	-	TRBV6-2/TRBV6-3
CASSETRTEAFF	TGTGCCAGCAGCGAAACGAGAACTGAAGCTTTCTTT	-	TRBJ1-1	-	TRBV5-6
CASSAGGQGNTIYF	TGCGCCAGCAGCGCGGGGGGGCAAGGAAACACCATATATTTT	-	TRBJ1-3	-	TRBV5-1
CASSQEDPGRGGRGEKLFF	TGTGCCAGCAGCCAAGAGGATCCCGGCAGGGGAGGGCGGGGTGAAAAACTGTTTTTT	-	TRBJ1-4	-	TRBV3-1/TRBV3-2
CASSGPGGGNTEAFF	TGCGCCAGCAGCGGCCCAGGGGGAGGGAACACTGAAGCTTTCTTT	TRBD1	TRBJ1-1	-	TRBV5-1
CASSHSGWWENEQFF	TGTGCCAGCAGCCATTCGGGGTGGTGGGAGAATGAGCAGTTCTTC	-	TRBJ2-1	-	TRBV5-4
CASSARDRGLIETGELFF	TGTGCCAGCAGCGCCCGGGACAGGGGGCTTATAGAAACCGGGGAGCTGTTTTTT	TRBD1	TRBJ2-2	-	TRBV9
CATSGGRGKNTGELFF	TGTGCCACCAGTGGAGGGAGGGGGAAAAACACCGGGGAGCTGTTTTTT	-	TRBJ2-2	-	TRBV24-1
CASSNPRRTGLGEQYF	TGTGCCAGCAGCAATCCCCGGCGGACAGGTCTTGGAGAGCAGTACTTC	TRBD1	TRBJ2-7	-	TRBV7-9
CASSQTRGEQYF	TGTGCCAGCAGCCAGACTAGAGGCGAGCAGTACTTC	-	TRBJ2-7	-	TRBV6-5
CASSPPGAGGIQPQHF	TGTGCCAGCTCACCACCGGGTGCAGGGGGCATTCAGCCCCAGCATTTT	TRBD1	TRBJ1-5	once	TRBV18
CASSSTGESEKLFF	TGTGCCAGCAGCTCAACAGGGGAGAGTGAAAAACTGTTTTTT	TRBD1	TRBJ1-4	-	TRBV5-4
CASSLARETQYF	TGTGCCAGCAGCTTGGCTCGGGAGACCCAGTACTTC	-	TRBJ2-5	-	TRBV5-4
CASSPLGGGTEAFF	TGTGCCAGCAGCCCCCTAGGGGGCGGCACTGAAGCTTTCTTT	TRBD1	TRBJ1-1	-	TRBV3-1/TRBV3-2
CASSPQNSYNEQFF	TGTGCCAGCTCACCCCAAAACTCCTACAATGAGCAGTTCTTC	-	TRBJ2-1	once	TRBV18
CASSKVRSLAVSDTQYF	TGTGCCAGCAGCAAAGTCCGTAGTCTAGCGGTGTCAGATACGCAGTATTTT	-	TRBJ2-3	-	TRBV21-1
CASSYSGTGGYEQYF	TGTGCCAGCAGTTACTCAGGGACAGGGGGCTACGAGCAGTACTTC	TRBD1	TRBJ2-7	-	TRBV6-2/TRBV6-3
CASSVSTLNTGELFF	TGTGCCAGCAGCGTAAGCACCCTGAACACCGGGGAGCTGTTTTTT	-	TRBJ2-2	-	TRBV9
CASSTGFYGYTF	TGTGCCAGCAGTACAGGTTTCTATGGCTACACCTTC	-	TRBJ1-2	-	TRBV12-3/TRBV12-4